A selection of T cell receptor beta chains follows, all from one sample in a study of cytomegalovirus exposure and HLA in healthy donors. TCRdb's table, derived via immunoSEQ multiplex PCR, lists solely in-frame clones and lacks some. The profile shows more than 85,000 clones, around 86% of them singletons. Sequenced: PBMCs. The origin of the receptors is a woman younger than 45 in good health and CMV-seronegative. CDR3s include the opening cysteine and the closing phenylalanine or tryptophan. A D gene is named only where the DNA matches it firmly. The size of a clone is reported for some rows only, either as once, few or many, or as a class for expanded clones.

V gene	clone size	J gene	D gene	CDR3 protein	CDR3 DNA
TRBV2	.	TRBJ2-1	.	CASSDGEFGQFF	TGTGCCAGCAGTGATGGGGAGTTCGGGCAGTTCTTC
TRBV5-1	.	TRBJ2-5	TRBD2	CASSPVGGSQESQYF	TGCGCCAGCAGCCCAGTGGGAGGGTCCCAAGAGTCCCAGTACTTC
TRBV7-7	few	TRBJ2-3	TRBD2	CASSLMLAGGPDTQYF	TGTGCCAGCAGCTTAATGCTAGCGGGAGGGCCAGATACGCAGTATTTT
TRBV7-9	once	TRBJ2-1	.	CASSTPNNEQFF	TGTGCCAGCAGCACACCAAACAATGAGCAGTTCTTC
TRBV10-1	.	TRBJ1-1	.	CASSTSGAGTEAFF	TGCGCCAGCAGTACGTCAGGGGCTGGCACTGAAGCTTTCTTT
TRBV19	.	TRBJ1-5	.	CASSAGAHQQPQHF	TGTGCCAGTAGTGCAGGGGCCCATCAGCAGCCCCAGCATTTT
TRBV4-2	.	TRBJ1-4	.	CASSRAGLRFGDVATNEKLFF	TGTGCCAGCAGCCGGGCAGGCTTAAGGTTCGGGGATGTTGCAACTAATGAAAAACTGTTTTTT
TRBV4-3	few	TRBJ2-1	TRBD2	CASSQDLFSGRGNEQFF	TGCGCCAGCAGCCAAGACCTATTTAGCGGGAGAGGCAATGAGCAGTTCTTC
TRBV19	.	TRBJ2-1	TRBD2	CASSPFGTSEYNEQFF	TGTGCCAGTTCACCCTTCGGGACTAGCGAATACAATGAGCAGTTCTTC
TRBV10-1	.	TRBJ2-2	TRBD2	CASSDRGLAANTGELFF	TGCGCCAGCAGCGACCGAGGACTAGCGGCGAACACCGGGGAGCTGTTTTTT
TRBV5-3	.	TRBJ2-5	TRBD2	CARSQTSEQETQYF	TGTGCCAGAAGCCAAACTAGCGAACAAGAGACCCAGTACTTC
TRBV5-1	.	TRBJ2-1	TRBD1	CASSSGQGHYNEQFF	TGCGCCAGCAGCTCCGGACAGGGACATTACAATGAGCAGTTCTTC
TRBV4-2	.	TRBJ2-1	TRBD2	CASSQVLAGGPFLRNEQFF	TGTGCCAGCAGCCAGGTACTAGCGGGAGGGCCCTTTCTTCGGAATGAGCAGTTCTTC
TRBV13	once	TRBJ2-5	.	CASSDGTQLSGTQYF	TGTGCCAGCAGCGACGGGACTCAACTCAGCGGGACCCAGTACTTC
TRBV27	.	TRBJ2-3	.	CASSSSQGFLTDTQYF	TGTGCCAGCAGTTCCTCCCAGGGTTTCTTGACAGATACGCAGTATTTT
TRBV28	once	TRBJ2-3	.	CASSPSGPGTDTQYF	TGTGCCAGCAGTCCAAGCGGGCCTGGCACAGATACGCAGTATTTT
TRBV28	.	TRBJ2-7	.	CASSDPGTNVYEQYF	TGTGCCAGCAGTGACCCCGGGACAAACGTTTACGAGCAGTACTTC
TRBV12-5	.	TRBJ2-1	TRBD2	CASGRAGPNSNEQFF	TGTGCTAGTGGCCGAGCGGGACCTAACTCCAATGAGCAGTTCTTC
TRBV7-9	.	TRBJ2-2	TRBD2	CASSLGTSGYTGELFF	TGTGCCAGCAGCCTAGGGACTAGCGGATACACCGGGGAGCTGTTTTTT
TRBV30	.	TRBJ1-4	.	CAWSVLHRAGEKLFF	TGTGCCTGGAGTGTACTGCACAGGGCTGGAGAAAAACTGTTTTTT
TRBV5-1	.	TRBJ1-5	.	CASSPDGGGNQPQHF	TGCGCCAGCAGCCCCGACGGGGGAGGCAATCAGCCCCAGCATTTT
TRBV29-1	.	TRBJ2-7	.	CSVALKGGSYEQYF	TGCAGCGTTGCCCTGAAAGGGGGTTCCTACGAGCAGTACTTC
TRBV30	.	TRBJ2-7	TRBD2	CAWKLAGVDEQYF	TGTGCCTGGAAGCTAGCGGGAGTAGACGAGCAGTACTTC
TRBV27	.	TRBJ2-5	TRBD2	CASSPVPGLARETQYF	TGTGCCAGCAGTCCGGTACCGGGACTAGCCCGAGAGACCCAGTACTTC
TRBV7-3	.	TRBJ1-2	TRBD1	CASSTGQGNGYTF	TGTGCCAGCAGCACGGGACAGGGGAATGGCTACACCTTC
TRBV4-1	.	TRBJ1-4	.	CASSQGTANEKLFF	TGCGCCAGCAGCCAAGGGACAGCAAATGAAAAACTGTTTTTT
TRBV5-6	.	TRBJ2-2	TRBD2	CASSWGPDQGGFGELFF	TGTGCCAGTAGCTGGGGCCCTGACCAGGGAGGGTTTGGGGAGCTGTTTTTT
TRBV4-1	.	TRBJ1-4	.	CASSQGGGQSEKLFF	TGCGCCAGCAGCCAAGGAGGGGGTCAGAGTGAAAAACTGTTTTTT
TRBV2	once	TRBJ1-4	.	CASRFLMGGNEKLFF	TGTGCCAGCAGGTTCCTGATGGGGGGTAATGAAAAACTGTTTTTT
TRBV6-1	.	TRBJ2-3	.	CASSHTDTQYF	TGTGCCAGCAGTCACACAGATACGCAGTATTTT
TRBV29-1	.	TRBJ2-5	TRBD1	CSVYRDSGTQYF	TGCAGCGTTTACCGGGACAGTGGGACCCAGTACTTC
TRBV20-1	.	TRBJ1-1	.	CSASLNTEAFF	TGCAGTGCTAGCCTTAACACTGAAGCTTTCTTT
TRBV7-9	.	TRBJ2-5	TRBD1	CASSSTPGGSETQETQYF	TGTGCCAGCAGCTCAACCCCAGGGGGCTCTGAAACCCAAGAGACCCAGTACTTC
TRBV7-9	.	TRBJ1-1	.	CSSSLLTGRTLKVEAFF	TGTTCCAGCAGCCTTCTGACAGGTCGAACACTGAAGGTGGAAGCTTTCTTT
TRBV4-2	.	TRBJ2-7	.	CASSQDRAGTYEQYF	TGTGCCAGCAGCCAAGATAGGGCGGGTACCTACGAGCAGTACTTC
TRBV10-3	.	TRBJ2-1	.	CAITRDLSSYNEQFF	TGTGCCATCACGAGGGATTTGAGCTCCTACAATGAGCAGTTCTTC
TRBV5-1	once	TRBJ1-5	TRBD1	CASSPGGDRANQPQHF	TGCGCCAGCAGCCCGGGCGGTGACAGGGCCAATCAGCCCCAGCATTTT
TRBV19	.	TRBJ1-5	TRBD1	CASSSTGVDGQPQHF	TGTGCCAGTAGTTCGACAGGGGTGGATGGTCAGCCCCAGCATTTT
TRBV28	.	TRBJ1-1	.	CASRTTGNTEAFF	TGTGCCAGCAGAACGACAGGGAACACTGAAGCTTTCTTT
TRBV18	.	TRBJ2-7	TRBD1	CASSPQGQGYEQYF	TGTGCCAGCTCACCACAGGGACAGGGGTACGAGCAGTACTTC